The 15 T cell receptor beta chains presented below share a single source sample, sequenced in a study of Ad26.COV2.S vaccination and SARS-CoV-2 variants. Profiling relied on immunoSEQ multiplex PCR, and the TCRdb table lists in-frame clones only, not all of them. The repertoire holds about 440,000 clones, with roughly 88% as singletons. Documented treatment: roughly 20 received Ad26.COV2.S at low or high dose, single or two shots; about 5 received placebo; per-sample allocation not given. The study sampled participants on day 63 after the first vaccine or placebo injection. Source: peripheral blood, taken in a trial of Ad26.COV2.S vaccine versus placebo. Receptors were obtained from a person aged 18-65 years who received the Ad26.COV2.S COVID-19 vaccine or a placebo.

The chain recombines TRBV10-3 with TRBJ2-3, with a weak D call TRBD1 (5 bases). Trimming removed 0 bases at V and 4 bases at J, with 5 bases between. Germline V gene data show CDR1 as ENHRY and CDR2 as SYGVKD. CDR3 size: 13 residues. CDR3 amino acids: CAISESRADTQYF. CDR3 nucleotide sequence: TGTGCCATCAGTGAGTCCAGGGCAGATACGCAGTATTTT.

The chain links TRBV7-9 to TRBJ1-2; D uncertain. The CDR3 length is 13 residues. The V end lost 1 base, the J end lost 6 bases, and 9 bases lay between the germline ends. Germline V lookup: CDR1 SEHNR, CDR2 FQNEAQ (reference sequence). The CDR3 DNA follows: TGTGCCAGCAGCTTAGGGATGTTCGATGGCTACACCTTC. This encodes CASSLGMFDGYTF.

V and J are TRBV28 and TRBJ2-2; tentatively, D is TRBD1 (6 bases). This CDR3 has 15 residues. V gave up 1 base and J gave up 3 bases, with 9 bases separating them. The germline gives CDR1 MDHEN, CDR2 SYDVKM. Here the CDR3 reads CASSLSQGDTGELFF. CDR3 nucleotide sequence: TGTGCCAGCAGTTTATCACAGGGCGACACCGGGGAGCTGTTTTTT. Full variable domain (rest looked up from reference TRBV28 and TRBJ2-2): DVKVTQSSRYLVKRTGEKVFLECVQDMDHENMFWYRQDPGLGLRLIYFSYDVKMKEKGDIPEGYSVSREKKERFSLILESASTNQTSMYLCASSLSQGDTGELFFGEGSRLTVL.

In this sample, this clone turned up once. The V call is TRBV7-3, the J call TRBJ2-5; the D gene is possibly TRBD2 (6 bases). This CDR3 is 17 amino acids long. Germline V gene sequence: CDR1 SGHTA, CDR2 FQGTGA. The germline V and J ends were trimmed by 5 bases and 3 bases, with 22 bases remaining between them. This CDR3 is CASSEAPPSVGKETQYF. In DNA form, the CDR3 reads TGTGCCAGCAGCGAGGCTCCCCCTAGCGTCGGAAAAGAGACCCAGTACTTC.

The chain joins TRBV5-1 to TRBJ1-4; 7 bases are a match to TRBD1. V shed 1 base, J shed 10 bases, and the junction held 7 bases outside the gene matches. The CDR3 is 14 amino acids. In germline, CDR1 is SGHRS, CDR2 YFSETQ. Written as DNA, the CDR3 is TGCGCCAGCAGCTTGACAGGGGATAAGGCAAAACTGTTTTTT. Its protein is CASSLTGDKAKLFF.

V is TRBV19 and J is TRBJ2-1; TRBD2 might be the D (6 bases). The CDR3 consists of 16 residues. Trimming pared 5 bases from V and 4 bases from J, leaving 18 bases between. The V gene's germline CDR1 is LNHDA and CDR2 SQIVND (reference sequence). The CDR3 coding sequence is TGTGCCAGTAGTCCCTTAGTACGGGACTTATACAATGAGCAGTTCTTC. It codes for CASSPLVRDLYNEQFF.

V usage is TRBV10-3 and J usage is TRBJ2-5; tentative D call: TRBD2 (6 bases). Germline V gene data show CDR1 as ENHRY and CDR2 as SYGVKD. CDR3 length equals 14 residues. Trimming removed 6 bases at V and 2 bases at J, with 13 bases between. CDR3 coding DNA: TGTGCCATCAGGGAAAATCGGGGGCAAGAGACCCAGTACTTC. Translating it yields CAIRENRGQETQYF.

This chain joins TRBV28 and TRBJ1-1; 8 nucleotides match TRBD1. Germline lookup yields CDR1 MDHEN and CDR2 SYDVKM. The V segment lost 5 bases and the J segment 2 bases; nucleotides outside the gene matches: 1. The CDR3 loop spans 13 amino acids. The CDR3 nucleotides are TGTGCCAGCAGTGGACAGGGAAACACTGAAGCTTTCTTT. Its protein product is CASSGQGNTEAFF.

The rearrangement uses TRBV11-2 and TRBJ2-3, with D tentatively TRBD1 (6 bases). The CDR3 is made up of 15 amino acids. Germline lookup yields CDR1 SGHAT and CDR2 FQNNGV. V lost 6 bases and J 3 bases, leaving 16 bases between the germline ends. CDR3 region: CASSLITGSTDTQYF. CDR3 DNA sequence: TGTGCCAGCAGTTTGATAACAGGGTCAACAGATACGCAGTATTTT.

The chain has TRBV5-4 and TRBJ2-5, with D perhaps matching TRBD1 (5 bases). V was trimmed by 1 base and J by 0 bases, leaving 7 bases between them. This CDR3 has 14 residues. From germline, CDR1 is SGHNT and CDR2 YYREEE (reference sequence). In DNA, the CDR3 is TGTGCCAGCAGCTTGAAGGGGCACCAAGAGACCCAGTACTTC. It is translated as CASSLKGHQETQYF.

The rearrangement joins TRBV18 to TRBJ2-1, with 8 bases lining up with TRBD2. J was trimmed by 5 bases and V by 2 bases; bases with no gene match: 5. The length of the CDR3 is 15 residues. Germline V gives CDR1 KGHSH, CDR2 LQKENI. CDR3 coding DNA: TGTGCCAGCTCACCAATAGCGGGACCAAACAATGAGCAGTTCTTC. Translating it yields CASSPIAGPNNEQFF.

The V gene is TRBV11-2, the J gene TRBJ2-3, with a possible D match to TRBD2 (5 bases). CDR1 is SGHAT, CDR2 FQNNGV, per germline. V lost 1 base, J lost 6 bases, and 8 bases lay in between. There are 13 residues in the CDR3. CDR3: CASSLGGADTQYF. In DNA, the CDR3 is TGTGCCAGCAGCTTAGGGGGAGCGGATACGCAGTATTTT. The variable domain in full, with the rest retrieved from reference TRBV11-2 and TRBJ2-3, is EAGVAQSPRYKIIEKRQSVAFWCNPISGHATLYWYQQILGQGPKLLIQFQNNGVVDDSQLPKDRFSAERLKGVDSTLKIQPAKLEDSAVYLCASSLGGADTQYFGPGTRLTVL.

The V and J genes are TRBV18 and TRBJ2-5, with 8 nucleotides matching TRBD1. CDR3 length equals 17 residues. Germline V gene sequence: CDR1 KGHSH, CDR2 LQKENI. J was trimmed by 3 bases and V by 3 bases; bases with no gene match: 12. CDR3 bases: TGTGCCAGCTCACCCTACTCGACAGGGGAAGGAAAAGAGACCCAGTACTTC. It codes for CASSPYSTGEGKETQYF.

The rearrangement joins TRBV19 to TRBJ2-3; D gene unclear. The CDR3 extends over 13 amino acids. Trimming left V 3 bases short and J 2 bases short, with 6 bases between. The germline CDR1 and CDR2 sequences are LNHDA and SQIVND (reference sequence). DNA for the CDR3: TGTGCCAGTAGTATCGCCACCACAGATACGCAGTATTTT. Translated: CASSIATTDTQYF.

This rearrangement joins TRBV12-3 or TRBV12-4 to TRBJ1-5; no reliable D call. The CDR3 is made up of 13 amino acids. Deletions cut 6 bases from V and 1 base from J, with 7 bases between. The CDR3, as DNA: TGTGCCAGCAGCATCGACAGCAATCAGCCCCAGCATTTT. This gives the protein CASSIDSNQPQHF.